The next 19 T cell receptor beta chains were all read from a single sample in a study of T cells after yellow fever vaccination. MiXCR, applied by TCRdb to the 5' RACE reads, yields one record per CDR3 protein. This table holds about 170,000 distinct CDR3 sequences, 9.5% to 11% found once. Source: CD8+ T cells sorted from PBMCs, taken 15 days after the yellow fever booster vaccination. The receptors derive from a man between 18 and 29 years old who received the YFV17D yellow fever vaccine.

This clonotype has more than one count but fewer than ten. CDR3: CASSLRGQQETQYF. The CDR3 coding sequence is TGTGCCAGCAGCCTAAGGGGACAGCAAGAGACCCAGTACTTC. The V gene is TRBV12-3 or TRBV12-4, the J gene TRBJ2-5; TRBD1 matches at 7 bases. Trimming took 6 bases from V and 2 from J; bases not matched to a gene: 6. This CDR3 region has 14 residues.

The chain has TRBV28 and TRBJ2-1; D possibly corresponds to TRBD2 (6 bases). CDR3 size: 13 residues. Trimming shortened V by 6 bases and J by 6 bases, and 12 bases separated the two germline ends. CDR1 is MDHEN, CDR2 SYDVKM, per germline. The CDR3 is CASRTRGLNEQFF. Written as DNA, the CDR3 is TGTGCCAGCAGAACAAGGGGACTCAATGAGCAGTTCTTC.

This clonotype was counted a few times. CDR3 loop: CASSQVLSSYEQYF. The CDR3 DNA reads TGTGCCAGCAGCCAAGTATTGAGCTCCTACGAGCAGTACTTC. The chain has TRBV3-1 and TRBJ2-7; D remains ambiguous. The CDR3 is 14 amino acids. Germline lookup yields CDR1 LGHDT and CDR2 YNNKEL (reference sequence). The ends were cut back, 1 base at V and 0 bases at J, with 7 bases in the middle.

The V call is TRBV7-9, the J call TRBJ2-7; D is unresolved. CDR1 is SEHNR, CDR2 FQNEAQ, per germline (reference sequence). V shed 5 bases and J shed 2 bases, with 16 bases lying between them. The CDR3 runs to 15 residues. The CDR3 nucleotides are TGTGCCAGCAGCCGCCGTGAGACAACCACCTACGAGCAGTACTTC. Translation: CASSRRETTTYEQYF.

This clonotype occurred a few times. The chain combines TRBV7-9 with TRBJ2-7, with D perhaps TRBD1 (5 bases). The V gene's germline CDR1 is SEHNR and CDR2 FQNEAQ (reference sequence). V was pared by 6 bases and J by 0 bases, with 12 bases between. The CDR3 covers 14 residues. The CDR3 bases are TGTGCCAGCAGTCCAACAGGAACCTCCTACGAGCAGTACTTC. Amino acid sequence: CASSPTGTSYEQYF.

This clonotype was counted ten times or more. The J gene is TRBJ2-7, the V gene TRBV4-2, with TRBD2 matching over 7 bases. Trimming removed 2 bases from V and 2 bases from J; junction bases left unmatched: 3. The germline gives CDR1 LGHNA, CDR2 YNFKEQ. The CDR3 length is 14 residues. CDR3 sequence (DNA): TGTGCCAGCAGCCAAACTAGCGTTGCCTACGAGCAGTACTTC. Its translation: CASSQTSVAYEQYF.

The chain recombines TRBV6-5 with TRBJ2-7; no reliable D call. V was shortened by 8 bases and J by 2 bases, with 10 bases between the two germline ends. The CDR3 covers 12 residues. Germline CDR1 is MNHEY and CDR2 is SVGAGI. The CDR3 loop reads CASGAGAYEQYF. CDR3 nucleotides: TGTGCCAGCGGAGCAGGAGCCTACGAGCAGTACTTC.

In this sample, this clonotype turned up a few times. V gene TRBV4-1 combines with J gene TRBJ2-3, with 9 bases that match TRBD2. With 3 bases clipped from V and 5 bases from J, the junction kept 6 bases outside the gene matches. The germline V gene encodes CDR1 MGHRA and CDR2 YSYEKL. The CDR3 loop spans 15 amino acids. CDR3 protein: CASSHVAGERDTQYF. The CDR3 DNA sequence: TGCGCCAGCAGCCATGTAGCGGGGGAGAGAGATACGCAGTATTTT.

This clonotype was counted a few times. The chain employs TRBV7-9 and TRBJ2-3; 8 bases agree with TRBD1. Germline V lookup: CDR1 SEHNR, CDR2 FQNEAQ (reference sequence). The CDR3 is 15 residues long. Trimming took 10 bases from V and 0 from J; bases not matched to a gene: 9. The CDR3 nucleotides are TGTGCCATCACCCCAGGGGGCGTGAGCACAGATACGCAGTATTTT. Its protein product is CAITPGGVSTDTQYF.

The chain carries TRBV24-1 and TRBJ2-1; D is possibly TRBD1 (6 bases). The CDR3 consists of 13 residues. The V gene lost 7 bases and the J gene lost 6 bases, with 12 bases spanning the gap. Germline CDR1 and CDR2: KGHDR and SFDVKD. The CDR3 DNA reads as TGTGCCACCAGCGGAACAGGGTTCAATGAGCAGTTCTTC. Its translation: CATSGTGFNEQFF.

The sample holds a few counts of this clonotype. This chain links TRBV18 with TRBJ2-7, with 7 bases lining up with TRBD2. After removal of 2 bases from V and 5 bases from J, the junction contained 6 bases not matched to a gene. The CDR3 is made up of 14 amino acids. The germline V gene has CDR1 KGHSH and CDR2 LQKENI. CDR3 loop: CASSPELASHEQYV. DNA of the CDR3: TGTGCCAGCTCACCAGAACTAGCGAGCCACGAGCAGTACGTC.

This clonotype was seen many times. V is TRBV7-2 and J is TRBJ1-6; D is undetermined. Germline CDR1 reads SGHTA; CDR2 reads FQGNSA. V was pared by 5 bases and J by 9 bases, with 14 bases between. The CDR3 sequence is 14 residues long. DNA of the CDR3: TGTGCCAGCAGCCAACTTGTCGCAGGTTCACCCCTCCACTTT. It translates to CASSQLVAGSPLHF.

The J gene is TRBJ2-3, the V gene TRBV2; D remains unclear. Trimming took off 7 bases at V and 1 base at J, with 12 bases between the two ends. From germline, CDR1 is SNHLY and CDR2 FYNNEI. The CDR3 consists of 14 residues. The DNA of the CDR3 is TGTGCCAGCAAAGAAGAGATGGGCACAGATACGCAGTATTTT. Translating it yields CASKEEMGTDTQYF.

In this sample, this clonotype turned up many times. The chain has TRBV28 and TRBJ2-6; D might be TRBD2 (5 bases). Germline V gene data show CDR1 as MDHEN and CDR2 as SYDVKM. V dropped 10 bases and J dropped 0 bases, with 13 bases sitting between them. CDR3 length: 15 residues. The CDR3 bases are TGTGCCACCTCTGGACGGGACTCTGGGGCCAACGTCCTGACTTTC. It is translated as CATSGRDSGANVLTF.

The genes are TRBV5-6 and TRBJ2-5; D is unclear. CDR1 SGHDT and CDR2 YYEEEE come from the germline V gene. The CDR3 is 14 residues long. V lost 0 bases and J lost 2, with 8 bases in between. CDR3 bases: TGTGCCAGCAGCTTGGTATTCCAGCAAGAGACCCAGTACTTC. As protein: CASSLVFQQETQYF.

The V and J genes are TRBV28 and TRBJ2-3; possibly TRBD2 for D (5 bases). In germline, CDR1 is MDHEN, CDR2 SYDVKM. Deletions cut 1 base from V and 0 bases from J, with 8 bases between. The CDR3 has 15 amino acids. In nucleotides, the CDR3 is TGTGCCAGCAGTTTATTTGGCGGGAGCACAGATACGCAGTATTTT. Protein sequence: CASSLFGGSTDTQYF.

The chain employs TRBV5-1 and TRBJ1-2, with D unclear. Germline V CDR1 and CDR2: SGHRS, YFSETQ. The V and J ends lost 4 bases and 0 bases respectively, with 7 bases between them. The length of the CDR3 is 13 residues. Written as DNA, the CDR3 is TGCGCCAGCAGCGCGGGTCCTAACTATGGCTACACCTTC. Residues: CASSAGPNYGYTF.

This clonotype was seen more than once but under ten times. CDR3 nucleotide sequence: TGTGCCAGCAGTGACCGGGGGGCGGTTGGCTACACCTTC. It codes for CASSDRGAVGYTF. This chain joins TRBV7-3 and TRBJ1-2; possible D gene TRBD1, 6 bases. The CDR3 is 13 amino acids. CDR1 is SGHTA, CDR2 FQGTGA, per germline. Trimming removed 6 bases from V and 7 bases from J, with 15 bases in between. Variable domain in full (rest from reference TRBV7-3 and TRBJ1-2): GAGVSQTPSNKVTEKGKYVELRCDPISGHTALYWYRQSLGQGPEFLIYFQGTGAADDSGLPNDRFFAVRPEGSVSTLKIQRTERGDSAVYLCASSDRGAVGYTFGSGTRLTVV.

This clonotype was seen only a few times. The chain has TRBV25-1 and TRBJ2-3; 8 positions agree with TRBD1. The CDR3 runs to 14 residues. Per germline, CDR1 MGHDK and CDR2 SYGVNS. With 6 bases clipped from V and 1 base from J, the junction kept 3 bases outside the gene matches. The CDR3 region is CASRKTGGTDTQYF. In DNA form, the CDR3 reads TGTGCCAGCAGAAAGACAGGGGGCACAGATACGCAGTATTTT.